These T cell receptor beta chains were read from a single sample in a study of cytomegalovirus exposure and HLA in healthy donors. This table comes from immunoSEQ multiplex PCR, and its TCRdb copy is limited to in-frame clones, with some not included. Among fewer than 250,000 clones, roughly 89% were seen once, and the ten largest hold about 3%. Sequenced: PBMCs. The origin of the receptors is a man aged 18 to 35 in good health and CMV-seronegative. The CDR3 runs from the conserved cysteine through the conserved F or W. D genes are given only for firm matches. For some rows the clone size is stated as once, few or many, or as a class when expanded; others skip it.

>.|TRBJ2-7|.|TRBV5-4
TGTGCCAGCAGCCCCGATTGGACAGCCTACGAGCAGTACTTC
CASSPDWTAYEQYF
>.|TRBJ2-4|TRBD1|TRBV19
TGTGCCAGTAGTATAGTCGGGACAGGGTCCATTCAGTACTTC
CASSIVGTGSIQYF
>.|TRBJ2-2|.|TRBV2
TGTGCCAGCACCCAACAGGAAACCACCGGGGAGCTGTTTTTT
CASTQQETTGELFF
>.|TRBJ2-3|TRBD2|TRBV15
TGTGCCACCAGCAGAGTGCGGGGGGCCGTAGAAACGCAGTATTTT
CATSRVRGAVETQYF
>.|TRBJ1-1|.|TRBV18
TGTGCCAGCTCACCACTGAGAGACAGTGAAGCTTTCTTT
CASSPLRDSEAFF
>.|TRBJ1-1|.|TRBV29-1
TGCAGCGTTGTAGACGGTAGAACTGAAGCTTTCTTT
CSVVDGRTEAFF
>.|TRBJ1-3|.|TRBV9
TGTGCCAGCAGCCATGACAGTTCCTCTGGAAACACCATATATTTT
CASSHDSSSGNTIYF
>once|TRBJ2-5|.|TRBV7-8
TGTGCCAGCAGCTTAGCGCGAACCTTCCAAGAGACCCAGTACTTC
CASSLARTFQETQYF
>.|TRBJ1-5|.|TRBV14
TGTGCCAGCAGCCACTTGGGGGAGGGCAATCAGCCCCAGCATTTT
CASSHLGEGNQPQHF
>.|TRBJ2-3|TRBD1|TRBV7-3
TGTGCCAGCAGCCAAGGACAGGGAAACCCAACGCAGTATTTT
CASSQGQGNPTQYF
>.|TRBJ2-7|.|TRBV11-2
TGTGCCAGCAGCTTAGACCTAGCCTCCTACGAGCAGTACTTC
CASSLDLASYEQYF
>.|TRBJ2-7|.|TRBV7-9
TGTGCCAGCACGGGAACAGAATCCTACGAGCAGTACTTC
CASTGTESYEQYF
>.|TRBJ1-1|.|TRBV4-1
TGCGCCAGCAGCCAAGGTAACTGGCGGGGCCCTAGTGGGAACACTGAAGCTTTCTTT
CASSQGNWRGPSGNTEAFF
>.|TRBJ1-1|TRBD1|TRBV28
TGTGCCAGCAGTTTACCTAACAGGGGAGAAGCTTTCTTT
CASSLPNRGEAFF
>.|TRBJ1-1|.|TRBV5-5
TGTGCCAGCAGTGCAGTACCCATGAACACTGAAGCTTTCTTT
CASSAVPMNTEAFF